Included here is one T cell receptor beta chain sequence, with context. The CDR3 totals 12 residues. Germline values: CDR1 WNHNN, CDR2 SYGVQD (reference sequence). Trimming left V 5 bases short and J 4 bases short, with 6 bases between. The assay was immunoSEQ multiplex PCR, and TCRdb's table has in-frame clones only and misses some. The sample consists of 350,000 or so clones, about 92% of them appearing once. This sample was included in a study of blood T cell repertoires in COVID-19. Study members were between about 18 and 95 years old and lived in approximately 25 US regions. The receptor's source is a woman aged 25 to 45 who had recovered from COVID-19. V usage is TRBV10-1 and J usage is TRBJ1-5; no definite D call. What was sequenced was PBMCs or T cells enriched from blood (not recorded which). The CDR3 DNA is TGCGCCAGCAGTTTGAGGAATCAGCCCCAGCATTTT. Translating it yields CASSLRNQPQHF.